The following is a T cell receptor (beta chain) sequence with its context. The sample belongs to a study of blood T cell repertoires in COVID-19. As for the study in general: Some COVID-19 samples were acute and others convalescent; all came from the United States, Italy and Spain. Nucleic acid was either cDNA or gDNA, and it came from T cells, B-cell-depleted T cells, or PBMCs.

V shed 1 base, J shed 6 bases, and the junction held 7 bases outside the gene matches. There are 15 residues in the CDR3. Germline-derived CDR1 and CDR2 are LGHDT and YNNKEL (reference sequence). As handled by the study authors: Researchers report that nucleated cell counts were estimated from reference gene primer amplification. Assay: immunoSEQ multiplex PCR; the TCRdb copy retains only in-frame clones and omits some. V, J and clone size are taken as reported in that table, and D and trimming were inferred from the DNA itself. The sample consists of nearly 350,000 clones, 65% to 85% of them appearing once.

This rearrangement joins TRBV3-1 (or the pseudogene TRBV3-2) to TRBJ2-3, with 7 nucleotides matching TRBD2. The sequenced sample consisted of peripheral blood. This TCR was recovered from a man aged 25-45 years with active or convalescent COVID-19. CDR3 residues: CASSQGGRAMDTQYF. CDR3 DNA: TGTGCCAGCAGCCAAGGGGGGAGGGCCATGGATACGCAGTATTTT.